This T cell receptor beta chain was recorded in a study of blood T cell repertoires in COVID-19. The repertoire was sequenced with immunoSEQ multiplex PCR; TCRdb's copy has only in-frame clones and lacks some. Among 150,000 to 200,000 clones, around 90% were seen once, and the ten largest hold 6%. The V end lost 7 bases, the J end lost 6 bases, and 16 bases lay between the germline ends. Germline V lookup: CDR1 SQVTM, CDR2 ANQGSEA. The CDR3 consists of 12 residues. In its sample, this clone was seen once. The TCR was taken from a man aged 35 to 55 with active or convalescent COVID-19. The V and J genes are TRBV29-1 and TRBJ2-7; D perhaps matches TRBD2 (5 bases). The sequenced sample was peripheral blood. As DNA, the CDR3 is TGCAGCGCTGGGCTGGGCGGAGGCGAGCAGTACTTC. Protein product: CSAGLGGGEQYF.